This entry lists 2 T cell receptor beta chains sequenced from one sample in a study of blood T cell repertoires in COVID-19. Clones were read by immunoSEQ multiplex PCR, and TCRdb kept only the in-frame ones, dropping some. The sample contains 200,000 to 300,000 clones, nearly 95% of which appear only once. Sequencing was performed on peripheral blood. Source of these receptors: a man in his thirties or forties with COVID-19, enrolled during active disease.

This clone appeared a single time. The V and J genes are TRBV5-1 and TRBJ1-4; D perhaps matches TRBD1 (6 bases). Germline CDR1 and CDR2: SGHRS and YFSETQ. Deletions cut 5 bases from V and 5 bases from J, with 13 bases between. The CDR3 is made up of 14 amino acids. DNA for the CDR3: TGCGCCAGCAGTGGACAGTTGGGGAATGAAAAACTGTTTTTT. Protein sequence: CASSGQLGNEKLFF.

This clone has only one observation. The chain couples TRBV5-1 to TRBJ2-7; no clear D gene. The CDR3 sequence is 13 residues long. V lost 4 bases and J 2 bases, leaving 10 bases between the germline ends. Germline-derived CDR1 and CDR2 are SGHRS and YFSETQ. CDR3 sequence: CASSGDTPYEQYF. In DNA, the CDR3 is TGCGCCAGCAGCGGCGACACCCCCTACGAGCAGTACTTC.